Each of the 23 T cell receptor beta chains below was sequenced from the same sample in a study of blood T cell repertoires in COVID-19 (TCRdb year 2020). Libraries were prepared through the immunoSEQ multiplex PCR assay. The table was pulled from immuneACCESS by TCRdb, which kept in-frame rearrangements only. Such tables lose some clones; where checked, under half of the loss comes from unresolved V genes, and the rest has no known cause. This sample holds approximately 38,000 clones; nearly 90% were observed only once. Roughly 5% of the sample is taken by the ten largest. The sample comprised peripheral blood. The receptors here all came from a man aged 55 to 70 with COVID-19, enrolled during active disease.

The rearrangement links TRBV6-5 to TRBJ1-4; the D gene is possibly TRBD1 (6 bases). Germline V gene sequence: CDR1 MNHEY, CDR2 SVGAGI. V lost 5 bases and J 8 bases, leaving 18 bases between the germline ends. This CDR3 is 15 amino acids long. The CDR3 loop is CASSKAGGLGEKLFF. The CDR3 region has the DNA TGTGCCAGCAGTAAGGCGGGGGGGCTGGGCGAAAAACTGTTTTTT.

The genes are TRBV20-1 and TRBJ2-7; D perhaps matches TRBD2 (5 bases). This CDR3 contains 11 residues. The germline V gene encodes CDR1 DFQATT and CDR2 SNEGSKA (reference sequence). V was shortened by 3 bases and J by 7 bases, with 10 bases between the two germline ends. CDR3: CSASRDWEQYF. The CDR3 nucleotides read TGCAGTGCTAGCCGGGATTGGGAGCAGTACTTC.

The chain carries TRBV27 and TRBJ2-7; 11 nucleotides line up with TRBD1. From germline, CDR1 is MNHEY and CDR2 SMNVEV (reference sequence). V lost 5 bases and J lost 4; bases outside the gene matches: 7. This CDR3 comprises 15 residues. The CDR3 bases are TGTGCCAGCAGTCCCTCCGGGACAGGGGGGTACGAGCAGTACTTC. Translated, it gives CASSPSGTGGYEQYF.

The CDR3 sequence: CASSLLKGTVPLGAGANVLTF. Here the CDR3 DNA reads TGTGCCAGCAGCCTATTAAAGGGAACAGTACCCCTAGGGGCCGGGGCCAACGTCCTGACTTTC. The rearrangement joins TRBV4-2 to TRBJ2-6, with D perhaps matching TRBD1 (5 bases). Trimming pared 4 bases from V and 4 bases from J, leaving 29 bases between. Germline V gene sequence: CDR1 LGHNA, CDR2 YNFKEQ. This CDR3 comprises 21 residues.

This clone has just one count. The CDR3 spells CASSFAQGATDTQYF. CDR3 nucleotide sequence: TGTGCCAGCAGTTTCGCACAGGGGGCCACAGATACGCAGTATTTT. The chain couples TRBV27 to TRBJ2-3, with TRBD1 identical over 9 bases. This CDR3 contains 15 residues. V was clipped by 3 bases and J by 2 bases; unmatched bases: 3. Germline lookup yields CDR1 MNHEY and CDR2 SMNVEV (reference sequence).

The J gene is TRBJ2-6, the V gene TRBV28; TRBD1 matches at 7 bases. Losses at the gene ends were 2 bases for V and 0 bases for J; bases not matched to a gene: 7. The CDR3 has 18 residues. CDR1 and CDR2 (germline): MDHEN, SYDVKM. The CDR3 loop is CASSLLSGTVSGANVLTF. The CDR3 coding sequence is TGTGCCAGCAGTTTACTCTCCGGGACAGTCTCTGGGGCCAACGTCCTGACTTTC.

This clone has a handful of counts. The chain joins TRBV4-1 to TRBJ1-2; D might be TRBD1 (5 bases). The CDR3 totals 14 residues. Trimming took 7 bases from V and 4 from J, leaving 16 bases between them. Germline V CDR1 and CDR2: MGHRA, YSYEKL. The CDR3 region is CASTSVGGTYGYTF. The CDR3, as DNA: TGCGCCAGCACCTCGGTGGGGGGTACCTATGGCTACACCTTC.

J is TRBJ2-2 and V is TRBV27; D is unresolved. Germline CDR1 and CDR2: MNHEY and SMNVEV (reference sequence). Trimming took off 5 bases at V and 5 bases at J, with 3 bases between the two ends. This CDR3 is 11 amino acids long. CDR3 protein: CASSRTGELFF. CDR3 DNA sequence: TGTGCCAGCAGTCGGACCGGGGAGCTGTTTTTT.

The chain recombines TRBV12-3 or TRBV12-4 with TRBJ2-3; 7 bases align to TRBD1. This CDR3 has 13 amino acids. J lost 2 bases, V lost 8 bases, and 4 bases had no gene match. CDR3 amino acids: CASGQDFTDTQYF. The CDR3 nucleotides are TGTGCCAGCGGACAGGATTTCACAGATACGCAGTATTTT.

This clone was seen only once. The gene calls are TRBV3-1 (or the pseudogene TRBV3-2) and TRBJ2-5, with no clear D. There are 12 residues in the CDR3. Per the germline V gene, CDR1 is LGHDT and CDR2 is YNNKEL (reference sequence). Trimming shortened V by 2 bases and J by 4 bases, and 5 bases separated the two germline ends. The CDR3 coding sequence is TGTGCCAGCAGCCAACCTAGAGAGACCCAGTACTTC. It encodes CASSQPRETQYF.

V is TRBV11-3 and J is TRBJ2-7; 8 bases are shared with TRBD1. Germline trimming cut 5 bases from V and 12 bases from J; bases unmatched to any gene: 9. The CDR3 has 12 amino acids. CDR1 and CDR2 from the germline V gene are SGHNT and YENEEA. Here the CDR3 DNA reads TGTGCCAGCAGCGACCGACAGGGGAAGAGGTACTTC. It codes for CASSDRQGKRYF.

In its sample, this clone was seen once. One end of the junction does not line up with germline, which may come from a read error. The V call is TRBV6-5, the J call TRBJ1-2; weak D call: TRBD1 (5 bases). CDR1 is MNHEY, CDR2 SVGAGI, per germline. This CDR3 has 15 amino acids. CDR3 bases: TGTGCCAGCAGTGACTCCCTCACAGGAGACTATGGCTACACCTTC. Translation: CASSDSLTGDYGYTF.

The chain has TRBV6-5 and TRBJ1-5; 8 bases align to TRBD1. This CDR3 region has 14 residues. Germline values: CDR1 MNHEY, CDR2 SVGAGI. V was pared by 7 bases and J by 4 bases, with 6 bases of the junction left unmatched. The CDR3 DNA is TGTGCCAGCAACTGGGGGACAGGAAATCAGCCCCAGCATTTT. As protein: CASNWGTGNQPQHF.

This clone is a singleton in its sample. This chain joins TRBV5-1 and TRBJ2-3, with D unclear. This CDR3 comprises 12 residues. Germline V lookup: CDR1 SGHRS, CDR2 YFSETQ. Trimming pared 1 base from V and 6 bases from J, leaving 6 bases between. The CDR3 DNA is TGCGCCAGCAGCTTGAGCTCCGATACGCAGTATTTT. It specifies CASSLSSDTQYF.

This sequence joins TRBV7-2 and TRBJ2-7; D perhaps matches TRBD1 (6 bases). V was cut by 5 bases and J by 2 bases, with 13 bases left in between. The CDR3 totals 14 residues. Looked up from germline, CDR1 is SGHTA and CDR2 is FQGNSA. Here the CDR3 reads CASSPRTVPYEQYF. CDR3 bases: TGTGCCAGCAGCCCCCGGACAGTCCCCTACGAGCAGTACTTC.

V gene TRBV7-8 combines with J gene TRBJ1-2; 8 nucleotides line up with TRBD1. The CDR3 length is 15 residues. Germline trimming cut 1 base from V and 8 bases from J; bases unmatched to any gene: 9. Germline CDR1 and CDR2: SGHVS and FQNEAQ. As DNA, the CDR3 is TGTGCCAGCAGCTTAGACGGACAGGGTGTGGGGGGCTACACCTTC. This codes for CASSLDGQGVGGYTF.

The V and J genes are TRBV11-3 and TRBJ2-1; D may be TRBD1 (6 bases). The CDR3 consists of 14 residues. Germline CDR1 is SGHNT and CDR2 is YENEEA. V lost 0 bases, J lost 8 bases, and 11 bases lay in between. The CDR3 spells CASSLDQGSHEQFF. The CDR3 bases are TGTGCCAGCAGCTTAGATCAGGGGTCTCATGAGCAGTTCTTC.

The gene calls are TRBV16 and TRBJ1-4; D uncertain. CDR1 KGHSY and CDR2 FQNENV come from the germline V gene. The CDR3 runs to 15 residues. The V gene lost 0 bases and the J gene lost 0 bases, with 5 bases spanning the gap. CDR3 DNA sequence: TGTGCCAGCAGCCAATCTCACACAACTAATGAAAAACTGTTTTTT. Protein product: CASSQSHTTNEKLFF. Together with reference TRBV16 and TRBJ1-4, the CDR3 gives the full variable domain: GEEVAQTPKHLVRGEGQKAKLYCAPIKGHSYVFWYQQVLKNEFKFLISFQNENVFDETGMPKERFSAKCLPNSPCSLEIQATKLEDSAVYFCASSQSHTTNEKLFFGSGTQLSVL.

This clone came up once. The chain carries TRBV28 and TRBJ1-2, with TRBD1 matching over 7 bases. Germline CDR1 MDHEN, CDR2 SYDVKM. This CDR3 contains 13 residues. J was trimmed by 2 bases and V by 8 bases; bases with no gene match: 5. CDR3 sequence (DNA): TGTGCCAGCCAACAGGGACAGAACTATGGCTACACCTTC. Protein sequence: CASQQGQNYGYTF.

CDR3 in amino acids: CASSLGAGSPLHF. The DNA for the CDR3 is TGTGCCAGCAGCTTGGGGGCGGGTTCACCCCTCCACTTT. The chain uses TRBV7-9 and TRBJ1-6, with D possibly being TRBD1 (6 bases). The V end was cut by 3 bases, the J end by 9 bases, with 9 bases between. The CDR3 is made up of 13 amino acids. The germline V gene has CDR1 SEHNR and CDR2 FQNEAQ (reference sequence). The whole variable domain, remainder taken from reference TRBV7-9 and TRBJ1-6, is DTGVSQNPRHKITKRGQNVTFRCDPISEHNRLYWYRQTLGQGPEFLTYFQNEAQLEKSRLLSDRFSAERPKGSFSTLEIQRTEQGDSAMYLCASSLGAGSPLHFGNGTRLTVT.

The rearrangement joins TRBV6-5 to TRBJ1-1, with TRBD1 matching over 7 bases. J was trimmed by 11 bases and V by 8 bases; bases with no gene match: 20. The CDR3 contains 15 residues. CDR1 MNHEY and CDR2 SVGAGI come from the germline V gene. CDR3 sequence: CASLTPTGVPRWAFF. The CDR3 DNA is TGTGCCAGCCTTACGCCTACAGGGGTCCCGCGGTGGGCTTTCTTT.

Here the CDR3 reads CATSDSGEDGYTF. The CDR3 region has the DNA TGTGCCACCAGTGATTCGGGGGAAGATGGCTACACCTTC. This sequence joins TRBV24-1 and TRBJ1-2; a weak D match, TRBD1 (5 bases). The CDR3 loop spans 13 amino acids. Looked up from germline, CDR1 is KGHDR and CDR2 is SFDVKD. Deletions cut 2 bases from V and 6 bases from J, with 9 bases between.

The chain links TRBV9 to TRBJ2-3; 8 bases line up with TRBD2. There are 18 residues in the CDR3. Germline V lookup: CDR1 SGDLS, CDR2 YYNGEE. J gave up 3 bases and V 0 bases, and 12 bases lay outside the gene matches. The CDR3 DNA reads TGTGCCAGCAGCGTAGCTGGGATAGCGGGATTGAGAACAGATACGCAGTATTTT. Protein sequence: CASSVAGIAGLRTDTQYF.